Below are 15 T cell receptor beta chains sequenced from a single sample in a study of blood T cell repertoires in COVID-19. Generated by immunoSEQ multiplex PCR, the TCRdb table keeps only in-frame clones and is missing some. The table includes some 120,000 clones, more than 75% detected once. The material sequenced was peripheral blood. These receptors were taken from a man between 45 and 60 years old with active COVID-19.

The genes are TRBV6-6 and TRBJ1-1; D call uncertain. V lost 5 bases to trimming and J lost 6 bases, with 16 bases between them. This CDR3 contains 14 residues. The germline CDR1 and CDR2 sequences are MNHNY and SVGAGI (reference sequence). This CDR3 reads CASSQDGDRPEAFF. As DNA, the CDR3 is TGTGCCAGCAGTCAGGACGGGGATAGGCCTGAAGCTTTCTTT.

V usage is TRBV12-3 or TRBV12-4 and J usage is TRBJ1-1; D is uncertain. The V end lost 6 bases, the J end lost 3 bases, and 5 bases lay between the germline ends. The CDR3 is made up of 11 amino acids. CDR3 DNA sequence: TGTGCCAGCAGCGAGTACACTGAAGCTTTCTTT. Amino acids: CASSEYTEAFF.

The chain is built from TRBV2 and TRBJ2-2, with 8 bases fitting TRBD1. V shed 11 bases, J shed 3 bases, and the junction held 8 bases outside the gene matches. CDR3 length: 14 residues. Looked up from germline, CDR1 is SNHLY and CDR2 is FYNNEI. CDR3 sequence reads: CASEGQAHTGELFF. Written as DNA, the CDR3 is TGTGCCTCAGAGGGACAGGCTCACACCGGGGAGCTGTTTTTT.

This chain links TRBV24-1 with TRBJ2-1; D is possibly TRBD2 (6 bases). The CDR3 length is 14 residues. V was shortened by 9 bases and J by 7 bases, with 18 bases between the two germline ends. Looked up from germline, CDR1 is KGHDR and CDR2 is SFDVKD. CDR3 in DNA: TGTGCCACCCAATATTCGGGGAGGATGAATGAGCAGTTCTTC. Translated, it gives CATQYSGRMNEQFF.

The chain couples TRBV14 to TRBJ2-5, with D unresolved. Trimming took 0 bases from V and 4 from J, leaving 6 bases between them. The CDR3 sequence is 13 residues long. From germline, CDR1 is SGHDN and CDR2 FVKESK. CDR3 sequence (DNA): TGTGCCAGCAGCCAAGATCTGAGAGAGACCCAGTACTTC. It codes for CASSQDLRETQYF.

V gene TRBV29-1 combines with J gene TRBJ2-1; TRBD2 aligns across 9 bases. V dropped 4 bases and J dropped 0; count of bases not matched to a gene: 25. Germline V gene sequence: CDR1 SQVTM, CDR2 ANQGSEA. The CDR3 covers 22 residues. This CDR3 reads CSVVRFANTGLAEPSSYNEQFF. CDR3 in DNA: TGCAGCGTTGTTCGTTTCGCCAACACGGGACTAGCCGAACCTAGCTCCTACAATGAGCAGTTCTTC.

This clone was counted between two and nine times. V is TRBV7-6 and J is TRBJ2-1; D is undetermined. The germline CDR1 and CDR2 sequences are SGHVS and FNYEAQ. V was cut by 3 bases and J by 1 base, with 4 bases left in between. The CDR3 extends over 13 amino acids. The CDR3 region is CASSFQSYNEQFF. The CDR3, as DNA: TGTGCCAGCAGCTTTCAGTCCTACAATGAGCAGTTCTTC.

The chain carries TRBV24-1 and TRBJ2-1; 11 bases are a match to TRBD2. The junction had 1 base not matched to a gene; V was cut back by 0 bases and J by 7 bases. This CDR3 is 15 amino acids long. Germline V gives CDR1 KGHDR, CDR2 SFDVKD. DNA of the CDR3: TGTGCCACCAGTGATTTGGTAGCGGGAGGGAATGAGCAGTTCTTC. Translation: CATSDLVAGGNEQFF.

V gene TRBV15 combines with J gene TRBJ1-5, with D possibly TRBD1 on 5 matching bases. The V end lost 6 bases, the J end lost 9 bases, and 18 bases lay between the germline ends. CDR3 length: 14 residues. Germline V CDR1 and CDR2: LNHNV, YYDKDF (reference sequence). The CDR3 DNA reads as TGTGCCACCAGTCCCGACTCGGGGGGTCGGCCCCAGCATTTT. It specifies CATSPDSGGRPQHF.

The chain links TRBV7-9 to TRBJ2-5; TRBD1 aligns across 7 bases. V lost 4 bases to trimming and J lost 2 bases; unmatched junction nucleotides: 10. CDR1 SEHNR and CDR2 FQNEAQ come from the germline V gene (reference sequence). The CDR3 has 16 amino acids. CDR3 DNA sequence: TGTGCCAGCAGCTCGAGACGGACAGGATCTCAAGAGACCCAGTACTTC. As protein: CASSSRRTGSQETQYF.

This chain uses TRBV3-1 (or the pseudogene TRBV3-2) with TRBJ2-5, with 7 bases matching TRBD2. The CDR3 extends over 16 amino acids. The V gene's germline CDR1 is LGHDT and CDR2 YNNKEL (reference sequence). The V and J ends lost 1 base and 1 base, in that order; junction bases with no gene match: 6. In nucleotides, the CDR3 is TGTGCCAGCAGCCAAGGTGAAGCGGGGCTCCAAGAGACCCAGTACTTC. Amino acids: CASSQGEAGLQETQYF.

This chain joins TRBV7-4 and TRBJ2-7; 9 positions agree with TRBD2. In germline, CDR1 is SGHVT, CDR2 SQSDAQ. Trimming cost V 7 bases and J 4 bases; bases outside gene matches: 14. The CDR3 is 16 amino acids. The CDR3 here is CASIYLGRGGAYEQYF. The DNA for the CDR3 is TGTGCCAGCATTTACCTTGGGCGGGGGGGCGCGTACGAGCAGTACTTC.

The CDR3 reads CASSVAAGGGGTQYF. The CDR3 DNA follows: TGTGCCAGCAGTGTGGCAGCGGGGGGAGGTGGTACGCAGTATTTT. This sequence joins TRBV25-1 and TRBJ2-3; 9 positions match TRBD2. The germline V gene encodes CDR1 MGHDK and CDR2 SYGVNS. CDR3 length equals 15 residues. J gave up 8 bases and V 4 bases, and 10 bases lay outside the gene matches.

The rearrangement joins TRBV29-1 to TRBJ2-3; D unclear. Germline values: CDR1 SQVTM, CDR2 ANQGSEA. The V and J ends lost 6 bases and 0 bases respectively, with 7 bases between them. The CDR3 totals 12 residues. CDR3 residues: CSVARSTDTQYF. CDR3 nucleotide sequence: TGCAGCGTCGCGAGAAGCACAGATACGCAGTATTTT.

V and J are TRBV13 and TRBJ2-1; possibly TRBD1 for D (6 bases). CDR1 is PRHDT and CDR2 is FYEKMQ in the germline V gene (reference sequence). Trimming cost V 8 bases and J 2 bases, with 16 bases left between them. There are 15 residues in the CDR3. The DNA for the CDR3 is TGTGCCAGCCGACGGCAGGGGAGACCCTACAATGAGCAGTTCTTC. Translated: CASRRQGRPYNEQFF. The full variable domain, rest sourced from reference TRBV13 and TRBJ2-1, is AAGVIQSPRHLIKEKRETATLKCYPIPRHDTVYWYQQGPGQDPQFLISFYEKMQSDKGSIPDRFSAQQFSDYHSELNMSSLELGDSALYFCASRRQGRPYNEQFFGPGTRLTVL.